Included here is one T cell receptor (beta chain) sequence, with context. CDR1 and CDR2 (germline): SGHRS, YFSETQ. V was clipped by 3 bases and J by 13 bases; unmatched bases: 12. This CDR3 has 15 amino acids. The data are from a study of tumor-infiltrating lymphocytes in primary liver carcinoma. Between about 17 and 34 mg of unsorted bulk tissue served as the source from which RNA and DNA were co-extracted. From roughly 500 ng total RNA, TCR beta cDNA was generated with a primer in the constant region. Three nested multiplex PCR rounds, a slightly modified ARM-PCR, produced the libraries for TCR beta. Use of TRBV1-TRBV30 forward primers with a C-beta reverse primer characterized the first two PCR rounds, which lasted around 10 cycles each. MiXCR, run by TCRdb on the multiplex PCR reads, gives a single entry per CDR3 protein. This repertoire shows more than 85,000 distinct CDR3 sequences, roughly 85% found once; its top ten account for approximately 20%.

The receptor was derived from a man aged 35 to 55 with primary liver carcinoma and hepatitis B virus infection. The specimen was liver tumor tissue from sampling region 3. Subset defined: tumor region T3, left-lateral pole. The chain uses TRBV5-1 and TRBJ2-1; the match to TRBD2 covers 11 bases. CDR3 DNA: TGCGCCAGCAGCTCCACAGGTACTAGCGGGGGCGATCAGTTCTTC. Residues: CASSSTGTSGGDQFF.